This T cell receptor (beta chain) derives from a study of cytomegalovirus exposure and HLA in healthy donors. Study information: An early data release held tens of millions of unique TCRs from HLA-typed donors. Study-level results: Most TCR beta V segments were productive about 90% or about 30% of the time in an earlier analysis. Being indistinguishable, some V segments were excluded, TRBV6-2 and TRBV6-3 among them. Association of some 18,000 TCR beta sequences with HLA alleles was found at 0.05 false discovery rate in a later analysis.

With V trimmed by 4 bases and J by 9 bases, 7 bases remained unmatched. The germline V gene encodes CDR1 SGHTS and CDR2 YDEGEE. CDR3 size: 16 residues. This PCR relied on a set of 60 Vbeta primers and 13 Jbeta primers. Only in-frame clones appear in the TCRdb table, and some are missing; sequencing was by immunoSEQ multiplex PCR. The repertoire holds approximately 120,000 clones, with around four fifths as singletons. Concerning this clone itself: What it binds is unknown.

The material sequenced was PBMCs. This clonotype was sampled from a woman between 45 and 65 years old in good health and CMV-seropositive. The chain recombines TRBV5-8 with TRBJ2-1; TRBD2 matches at 16 bases. The CDR3 region has the DNA TGTGCCAGCAGCCCGGGGACTAGCGGGAGGGAGGTTGAGCAGTTCTTC. Residues: CASSPGTSGREVEQFF.